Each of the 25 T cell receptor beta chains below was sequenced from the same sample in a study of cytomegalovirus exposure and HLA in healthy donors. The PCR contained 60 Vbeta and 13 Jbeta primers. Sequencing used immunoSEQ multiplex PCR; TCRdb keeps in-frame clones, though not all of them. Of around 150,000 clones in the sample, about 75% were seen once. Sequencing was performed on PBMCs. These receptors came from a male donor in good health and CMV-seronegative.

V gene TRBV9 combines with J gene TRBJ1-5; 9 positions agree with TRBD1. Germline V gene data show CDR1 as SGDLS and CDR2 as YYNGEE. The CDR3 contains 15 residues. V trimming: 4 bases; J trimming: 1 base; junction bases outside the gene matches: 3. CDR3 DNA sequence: TGTGCCAGCAGCCTGACAGGGGGAAGCAATCAGCCCCAGCATTTT. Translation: CASSLTGGSNQPQHF.

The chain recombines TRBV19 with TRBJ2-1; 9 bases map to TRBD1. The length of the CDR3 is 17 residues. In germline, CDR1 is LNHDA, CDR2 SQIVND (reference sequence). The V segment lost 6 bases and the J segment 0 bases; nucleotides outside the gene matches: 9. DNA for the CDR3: TGTGCCAGTAGGGGTACAGGGGGCAAGGGCTCCTACAATGAGCAGTTCTTC. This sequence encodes CASRGTGGKGSYNEQFF.

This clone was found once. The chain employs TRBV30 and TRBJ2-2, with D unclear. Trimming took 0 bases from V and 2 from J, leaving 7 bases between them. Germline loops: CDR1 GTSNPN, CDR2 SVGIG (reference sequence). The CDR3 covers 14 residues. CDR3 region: CAWSVRLNTGELFF. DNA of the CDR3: TGTGCCTGGAGTGTGAGGCTTAACACCGGGGAGCTGTTTTTT.

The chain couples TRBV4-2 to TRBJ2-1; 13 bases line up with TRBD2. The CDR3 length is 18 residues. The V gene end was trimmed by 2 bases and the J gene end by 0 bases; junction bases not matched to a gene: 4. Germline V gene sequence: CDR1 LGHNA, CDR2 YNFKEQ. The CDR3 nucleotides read TGTGCCAGCAGCCAACCGGGACTAGCGGGGAGCTCCTACAATGAGCAGTTCTTC. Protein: CASSQPGLAGSSYNEQFF.

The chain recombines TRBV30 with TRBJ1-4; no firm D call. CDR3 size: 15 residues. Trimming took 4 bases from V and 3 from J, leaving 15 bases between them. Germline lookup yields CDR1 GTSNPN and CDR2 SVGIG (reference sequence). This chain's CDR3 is CAWNLGRSANEKLFF. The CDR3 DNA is TGTGCCTGGAACCTAGGCCGCTCAGCTAATGAAAAACTGTTTTTT.

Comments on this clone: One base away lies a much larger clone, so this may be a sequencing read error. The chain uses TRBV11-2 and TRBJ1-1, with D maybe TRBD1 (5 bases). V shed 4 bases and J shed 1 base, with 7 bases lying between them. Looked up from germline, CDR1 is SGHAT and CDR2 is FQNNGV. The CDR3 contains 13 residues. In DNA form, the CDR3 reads TGTGCCAGCAGCTCGCAGGGGAACACTGAAGCTTTCTTT. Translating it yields CASSSQGNTEAFF. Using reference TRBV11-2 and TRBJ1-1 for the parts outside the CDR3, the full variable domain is EAGVAQSPRYKIIEKRQSVAFWCNPISGHATLYWYQQILGQGPKLLIQFQNNGVVDDSQLPKDRFSAERLKGVDSTLKIQPAKLEDSAVYLCASSSQGNTEAFFGQGTRLTVV.

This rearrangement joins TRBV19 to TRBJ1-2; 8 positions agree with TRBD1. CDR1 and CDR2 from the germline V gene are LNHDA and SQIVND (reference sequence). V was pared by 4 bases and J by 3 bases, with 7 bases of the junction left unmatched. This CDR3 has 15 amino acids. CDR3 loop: CASSSGQGVHYGYTF. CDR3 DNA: TGTGCCAGTAGTAGCGGACAGGGTGTCCACTATGGCTACACCTTC.

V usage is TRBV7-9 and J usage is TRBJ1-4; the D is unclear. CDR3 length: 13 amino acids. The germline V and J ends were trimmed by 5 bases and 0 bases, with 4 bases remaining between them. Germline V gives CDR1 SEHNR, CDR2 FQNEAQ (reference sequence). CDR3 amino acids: CASSPSTNEKLFF. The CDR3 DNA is TGTGCCAGCAGCCCGTCAACTAATGAAAAACTGTTTTTT.

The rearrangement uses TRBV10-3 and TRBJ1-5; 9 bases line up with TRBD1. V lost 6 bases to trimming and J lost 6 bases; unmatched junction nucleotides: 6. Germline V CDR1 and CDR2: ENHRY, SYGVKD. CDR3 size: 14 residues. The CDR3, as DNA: TGTGCCATCAGGGGGGGACAGGGCGGTCAGCCCCAGCATTTT. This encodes CAIRGGQGGQPQHF.

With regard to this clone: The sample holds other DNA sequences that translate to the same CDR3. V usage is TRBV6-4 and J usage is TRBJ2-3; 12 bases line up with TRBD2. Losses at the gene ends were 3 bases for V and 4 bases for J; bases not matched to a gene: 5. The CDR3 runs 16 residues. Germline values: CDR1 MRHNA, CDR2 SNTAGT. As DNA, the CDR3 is TGTGCCAGCAGTGATTCGACTAGCGGGGGAGCAGATACGCAGTATTTT. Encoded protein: CASSDSTSGGADTQYF.

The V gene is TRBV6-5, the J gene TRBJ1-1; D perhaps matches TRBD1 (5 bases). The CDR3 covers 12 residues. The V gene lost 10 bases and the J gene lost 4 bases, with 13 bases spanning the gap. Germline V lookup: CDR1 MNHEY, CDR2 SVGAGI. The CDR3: CATWRGGTEAFF. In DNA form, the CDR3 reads TGTGCCACCTGGAGGGGAGGCACTGAAGCTTTCTTT.

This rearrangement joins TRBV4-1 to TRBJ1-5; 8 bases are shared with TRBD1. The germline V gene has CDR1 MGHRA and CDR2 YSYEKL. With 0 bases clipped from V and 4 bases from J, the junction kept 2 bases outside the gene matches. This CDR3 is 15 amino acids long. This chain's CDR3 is CASSQERQGNQPQHF. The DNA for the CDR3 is TGCGCCAGCAGCCAAGAGCGACAGGGGAATCAGCCCCAGCATTTT.

CDR3 bases: TGTGCCAGCAGCCCCCCGGGGGGCAGGAACACTGAAGCTTTCTTT. It encodes CASSPPGGRNTEAFF. The chain couples TRBV7-2 to TRBJ1-1, with D perhaps matching TRBD1 (6 bases). Germline assignment: CDR1 SGHTA and CDR2 FQGNSA. CDR3 length equals 15 residues. The ends were cut back, 5 bases at V and 1 base at J, with 14 bases in the middle.

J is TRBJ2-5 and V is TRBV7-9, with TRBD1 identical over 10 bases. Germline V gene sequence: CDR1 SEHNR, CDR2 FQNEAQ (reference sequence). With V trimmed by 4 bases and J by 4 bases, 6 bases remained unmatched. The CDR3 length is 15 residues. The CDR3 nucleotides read TGTGCCAGCAGCTCCGGGACAGGGGAGGTAGAGACCCAGTACTTC. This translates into CASSSGTGEVETQYF. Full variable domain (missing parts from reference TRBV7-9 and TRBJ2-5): DTGVSQNPRHKITKRGQNVTFRCDPISEHNRLYWYRQTLGQGPEFLTYFQNEAQLEKSRLLSDRFSAERPKGSFSTLEIQRTEQGDSAMYLCASSSGTGEVETQYFGPGTRLLVL.

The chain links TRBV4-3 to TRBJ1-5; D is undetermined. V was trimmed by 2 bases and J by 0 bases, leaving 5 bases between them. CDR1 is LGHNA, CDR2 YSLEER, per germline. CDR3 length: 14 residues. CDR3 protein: CASSQQNSNQPQHF. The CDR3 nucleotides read TGCGCCAGCAGCCAACAGAATAGCAATCAGCCCCAGCATTTT.

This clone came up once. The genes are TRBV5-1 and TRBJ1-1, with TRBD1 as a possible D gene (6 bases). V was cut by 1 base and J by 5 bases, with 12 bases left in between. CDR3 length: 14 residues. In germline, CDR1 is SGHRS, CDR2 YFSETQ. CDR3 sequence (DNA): TGCGCCAGCAGCTTGTATACGGGACAAACTGAAGCTTTCTTT. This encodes CASSLYTGQTEAFF.

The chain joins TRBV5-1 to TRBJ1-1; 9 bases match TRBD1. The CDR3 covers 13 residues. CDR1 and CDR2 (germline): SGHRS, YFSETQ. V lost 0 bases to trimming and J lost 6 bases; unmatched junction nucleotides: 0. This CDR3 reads CASSLGDRAEAFF. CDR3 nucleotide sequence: TGCGCCAGCAGCTTGGGGGACAGGGCTGAAGCTTTCTTT.

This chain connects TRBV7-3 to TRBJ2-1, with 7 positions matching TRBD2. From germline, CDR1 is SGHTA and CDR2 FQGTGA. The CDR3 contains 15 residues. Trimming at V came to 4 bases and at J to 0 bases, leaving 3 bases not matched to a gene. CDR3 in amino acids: CASSSGGSSYNEQFF. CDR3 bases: TGTGCCAGCAGCTCTGGCGGGAGCTCCTACAATGAGCAGTTCTTC.

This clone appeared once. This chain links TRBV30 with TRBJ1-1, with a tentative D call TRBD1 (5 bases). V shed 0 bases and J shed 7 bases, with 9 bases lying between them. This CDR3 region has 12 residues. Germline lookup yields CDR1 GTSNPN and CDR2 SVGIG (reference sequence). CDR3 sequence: CAWSVQGDEAFF. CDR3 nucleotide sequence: TGTGCCTGGAGTGTACAAGGGGATGAAGCTTTCTTT.

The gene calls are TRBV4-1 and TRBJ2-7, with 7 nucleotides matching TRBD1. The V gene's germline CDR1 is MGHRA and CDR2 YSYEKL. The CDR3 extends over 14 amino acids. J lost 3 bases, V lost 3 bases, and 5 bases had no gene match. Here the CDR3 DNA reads TGCGCCAGCAGCCAGGGACAGACCGGCTACGAGCAGTACTTC. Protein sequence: CASSQGQTGYEQYF.

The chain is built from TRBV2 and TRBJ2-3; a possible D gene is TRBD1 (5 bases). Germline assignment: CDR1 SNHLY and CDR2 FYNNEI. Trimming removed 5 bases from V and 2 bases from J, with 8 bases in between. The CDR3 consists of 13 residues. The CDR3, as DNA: TGTGCCAGCAGTAGACAGATCACAGATACGCAGTATTTT. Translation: CASSRQITDTQYF.

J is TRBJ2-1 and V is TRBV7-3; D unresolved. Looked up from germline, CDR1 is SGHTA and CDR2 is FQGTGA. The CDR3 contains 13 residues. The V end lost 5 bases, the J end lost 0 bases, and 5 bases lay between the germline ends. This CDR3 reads CASSRSSYNEQFF. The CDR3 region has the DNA TGTGCCAGCAGCAGGAGCTCCTACAATGAGCAGTTCTTC.

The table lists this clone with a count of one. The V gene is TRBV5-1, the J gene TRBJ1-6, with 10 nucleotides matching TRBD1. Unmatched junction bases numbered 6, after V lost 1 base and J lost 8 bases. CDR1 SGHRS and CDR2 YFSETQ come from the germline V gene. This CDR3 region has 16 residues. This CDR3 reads CASSLSGQGNDSPLHF. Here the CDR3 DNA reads TGCGCCAGCAGCTTGTCGGGACAGGGGAATGATTCACCCCTCCACTTT.

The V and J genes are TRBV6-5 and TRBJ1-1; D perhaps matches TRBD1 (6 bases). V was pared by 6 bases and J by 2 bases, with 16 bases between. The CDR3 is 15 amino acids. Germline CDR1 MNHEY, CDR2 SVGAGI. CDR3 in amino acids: CASSLRTVPNTEAFF. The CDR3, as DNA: TGTGCCAGCAGCCTACGGACAGTACCCAACACTGAAGCTTTCTTT.

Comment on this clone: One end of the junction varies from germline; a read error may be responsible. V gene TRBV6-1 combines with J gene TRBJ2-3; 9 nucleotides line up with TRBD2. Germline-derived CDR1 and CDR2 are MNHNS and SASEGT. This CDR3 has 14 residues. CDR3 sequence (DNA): TGTGCCAGCAGCCCCGGGACTAGCAAAGATACGCAGTATTTT. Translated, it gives CASSPGTSKDTQYF.